This TCR beta chain appears in the sequencing data of a study of CD8 T cells in ankylosing spondylitis. General observations from the study: Disease-linked clones were CD8+ and relatively rare in peripheral blood. Fewer than 10 highly homologous variants made up a TCR beta motif that seemed to typify ankylosing spondylitis blood.

This CDR3 is 15 amino acids long. Germline lookup yields CDR1 SGHTA and CDR2 FQGNSA. The ends were cut back, 5 bases at V and 2 bases at J, with 16 bases in the middle. Quantitative barcoded 5'-RACE was used to prepare TCR beta libraries. TCRdb processed the 5' RACE reads anew with MiXCR; each CDR3 protein has one entry. Altogether about 420,000 distinct CDR3 sequences are present, around 20% being singletons, with the ten largest covering less than 20%. Worth noting for this clonotype: Its antigen is as yet unknown.

Source material: blood, either unsorted or a sorted T cell fraction (not recorded which). The sequence was obtained from a male donor with ankylosing spondylitis. The chain is built from TRBV7-2 and TRBJ2-7; a possible D gene is TRBD2 (6 bases). In DNA form, the CDR3 reads TGTGCCAGCAGCGTGGCCTCTGGCGGGGCCTACGAGCAGTACTTC. Encoded protein: CASSVASGGAYEQYF.